This TCR beta chain originates from a study of early T cells in non-severe SARS-CoV-2 infection. Study-level information: The study sequenced bulk RNA from unsorted whole blood, with chains unpaired.

This clonotype was counted many times. The ends were cut back, 1 base at V and 6 bases at J, with 19 bases in the middle. The CDR3 extends over 17 amino acids. The germline V gene has CDR1 SGHRS and CDR2 YFSETQ. The TCR library protocol was used to attach unique molecular identifiers. These identifiers were attached to individual cDNA molecules. TCRdb used MiXCR to reprocess the 5' RACE reads, holding one entry per CDR3 protein. The table shows tens of thousands of distinct CDR3 sequences, with roughly 10% occurring only once. The chain carries TRBV5-1 and TRBJ1-4; the D gene is possibly TRBD1 (5 bases). This TCR was sampled from an adult who was a healthcare worker with PCR-confirmed SARS-CoV-2 infection or an uninfected control (not recorded which). The sample here was whole blood, taken at baseline. The CDR3 reads CASSLFPVRVGDEKLFF. CDR3 bases: TGCGCCAGCAGCTTGTTCCCCGTCAGGGTCGGGGATGAAAAACTGTTTTTT.